The 25 T cell receptor beta chains given below trace back to one sample, sequenced in a study of blood T cell repertoires in COVID-19 (dated by TCRdb to 2019 to 2021). Library method: the immunoSEQ multiplex PCR assay. TCRdb obtained this table from immuneACCESS and retained in-frame rearrangements with V and J assigned. These tables miss some clones; where compared with another copy, unresolved V genes account for less than half of the shortfall, and the remainder is unexplained. The sample records roughly 100,000 clones, over 70% of which are singletons. The ten biggest clones cover less than 1% of the sample. Sequenced sample: peripheral blood. These receptors originate from a human donor with acute or convalescent COVID-19. The donor label of this sample is uncertain.

This chain links TRBV6-5 with TRBJ2-7; a weak D match, TRBD1 (6 bases). The ends were cut back, 5 bases at V and 3 bases at J, with 11 bases in the middle. This CDR3 contains 13 residues. Per the germline V gene, CDR1 is MNHEY and CDR2 is SVGAGI. This CDR3 reads CASSPTGLYEQYF. CDR3 nucleotides: TGTGCCAGCAGTCCCACAGGGCTCTACGAGCAGTACTTC.

This clone was found a few times. V gene TRBV9 combines with J gene TRBJ1-2; 8 positions agree with TRBD1. The CDR3 contains 12 residues. CDR1 and CDR2 from the germline V gene are SGDLS and YYNGEE. The V and J ends lost 7 bases and 6 bases, in that order; junction bases with no gene match: 5. CDR3 in amino acids: CASYQGANGYTF. Written as DNA, the CDR3 is TGTGCCAGCTATCAGGGGGCAAATGGCTACACCTTC.

This clone was counted between two and nine times. The chain has TRBV27 and TRBJ1-3; D perhaps matches TRBD1 (5 bases). Trimming took 4 bases from V and 5 from J, leaving 12 bases between them. The CDR3 totals 14 residues. Germline V gene data show CDR1 as MNHEY and CDR2 as SMNVEV (reference sequence). The CDR3 here is CASSSLGARNTIYF. In DNA, the CDR3 is TGTGCCAGCAGTTCCCTAGGGGCGAGAAACACCATATATTTT.

A few counts support this clone. Here the CDR3 reads CASSLIAGGPDTQYF. DNA for the CDR3: TGTGCCAGCAGCTTAATAGCGGGGGGGCCGGATACGCAGTATTTT. This rearrangement joins TRBV7-9 to TRBJ2-3; 11 bases agree with TRBD2. Germline lookup yields CDR1 SEHNR and CDR2 FQNEAQ (reference sequence). J was trimmed by 6 bases and V by 2 bases; bases with no gene match: 4. CDR3 size: 15 residues.

This clone was found once. The chain carries TRBV5-6 and TRBJ2-5; 11 bases are shared with TRBD2. Germline V gives CDR1 SGHDT, CDR2 YYEEEE. V was pared by 1 base and J by 9 bases, with 14 bases of the junction left unmatched. This CDR3 spans 17 amino acids. CDR3 in DNA: TGTGCCAGCAGCTTGTCCGTCACTAGCGGGGGAGTAGCGGCCCAGTACTTC. It codes for CASSLSVTSGGVAAQYF.

The V gene is TRBV28, the J gene TRBJ2-1; 10 bases map to TRBD1. V shed 6 bases and J 6 bases; nucleotides not matched to a gene: 8. From germline, CDR1 is MDHEN and CDR2 SYDVKM. The CDR3 is 15 residues long. The CDR3 DNA is TGTGCCAGCAGCCGACCGGGACAGGGGCTCAATGAGCAGTTCTTC. Its translation: CASSRPGQGLNEQFF.

This chain connects TRBV7-9 to TRBJ2-6, with TRBD1 matching 7 bases. With V trimmed by 4 bases and J by 0 bases, 9 bases remained unmatched. The germline gives CDR1 SEHNR, CDR2 FQNEAQ (reference sequence). The CDR3 runs 18 residues. CDR3: CASSSYRGPSSGANVLTF. The DNA of the CDR3 is TGTGCCAGCAGCTCATACAGGGGTCCTAGCTCTGGGGCCAACGTCCTGACTTTC.

The sample holds a few counts of this clone. This chain uses TRBV5-1 with TRBJ2-1; 12 bases fit TRBD1. The CDR3 contains 16 residues. The V gene's germline CDR1 is SGHRS and CDR2 YFSETQ. V lost 4 bases to trimming and J lost 7 bases; unmatched junction nucleotides: 9. DNA for the CDR3: TGCGCCAGCAGCACAGGGGACAGGGGGCTTGAAAATGAGCAGTTCTTC. This gives the protein CASSTGDRGLENEQFF.

This chain joins TRBV7-9 and TRBJ2-2, with D possibly matching TRBD2 (6 bases). V lost 5 bases, J lost 4 bases, and 11 bases lay in between. The CDR3 loop spans 14 amino acids. Germline V gene sequence: CDR1 SEHNR, CDR2 FQNEAQ (reference sequence). The CDR3 DNA is TGTGCCAGCAGCCCTCGCGGGGTCACCGGGGAGCTGTTTTTT. Its translation is CASSPRGVTGELFF. Looking up the rest from reference TRBV7-9 and TRBJ2-2 gives the full variable domain: DTGVSQNPRHKITKRGQNVTFRCDPISEHNRLYWYRQTLGQGPEFLTYFQNEAQLEKSRLLSDRFSAERPKGSFSTLEIQRTEQGDSAMYLCASSPRGVTGELFFGEGSRLTVL.

In this sample, this clone turned up a few times. This chain uses TRBV6-1 with TRBJ2-5, with D possibly TRBD2 on 6 matching bases. The V end was cut by 1 base, the J end by 5 bases, with 11 bases between. The germline CDR1 and CDR2 sequences are MNHNS and SASEGT. CDR3 length: 14 amino acids. CDR3 protein: CASSEGGDVETQYF. CDR3 nucleotides: TGTGCCAGCAGTGAAGGGGGGGATGTGGAGACCCAGTACTTC.

This clone occurred many times. The chain is built from TRBV7-8 and TRBJ2-2; unclear D gene. V lost 3 bases to trimming and J lost 5 bases, with 7 bases between them. The germline V gene has CDR1 SGHVS and CDR2 FQNEAQ. CDR3 length equals 13 residues. Here the CDR3 DNA reads TGTGCCAGCAGCTTCTCCAGTACCGGGGAGCTGTTTTTT. Its protein product is CASSFSSTGELFF.

This clone showed up many times. The chain combines TRBV19 with TRBJ2-7; D might be TRBD1 (5 bases). Trimming pared 3 bases from V and 2 bases from J, leaving 11 bases between. This CDR3 contains 14 residues. Germline V lookup: CDR1 LNHDA, CDR2 SQIVND (reference sequence). CDR3: CASSMGQVAYEQYF. The CDR3 DNA reads as TGTGCCAGTAGTATGGGGCAGGTCGCCTACGAGCAGTACTTC.

The gene calls are TRBV28 and TRBJ2-4; tentatively, D is TRBD1 (6 bases). Germline-derived CDR1 and CDR2 are MDHEN and SYDVKM. The CDR3 runs to 14 residues. Trimming pared 5 bases from V and 10 bases from J, leaving 18 bases between. The CDR3 sequence: CASSDLGAGDIQYF. CDR3 coding DNA: TGTGCCAGCAGTGACCTGGGGGCAGGCGATATTCAGTACTTC.

The J gene is TRBJ1-6, the V gene TRBV5-6, with 9 bases that match TRBD1. The CDR3 contains 14 residues. Germline V gives CDR1 SGHDT, CDR2 YYEEEE. The ends lost 4 bases at V and 8 bases at J; junction bases unmatched: 4. The CDR3 protein is CASSPGQGYSPLHF. Written as DNA, the CDR3 is TGTGCCAGCAGCCCGGGACAGGGATATTCACCCCTCCACTTT.

This clone was counted between two and nine times. The chain joins TRBV27 to TRBJ1-2, with 8 bases fitting TRBD1. The CDR3 spans 13 residues. V shed 3 bases and J 4 bases; nucleotides not matched to a gene: 1. Germline assignment: CDR1 MNHEY and CDR2 SMNVEV (reference sequence). The CDR3 here is CASSFRGLYGYTF. The CDR3 DNA follows: TGTGCCAGCAGTTTCAGGGGGCTCTATGGCTACACCTTC.

The chain joins TRBV18 to TRBJ1-2; a weak D match, TRBD1 (5 bases). The V gene's germline CDR1 is KGHSH and CDR2 LQKENI. This CDR3 is built from 17 residues. V was trimmed by 3 bases and J by 8 bases, leaving 25 bases between them. CDR3 loop: CASSPRLSGGEFGGYTF. In nucleotides, the CDR3 is TGTGCCAGCTCACCCAGGCTTTCGGGGGGAGAGTTTGGCGGCTACACCTTC.

The CDR3 coding sequence is TGTGCCAGTGGAGGGGATGACTATGGCTACACCTTC. Amino acids: CASGGDDYGYTF. The V call is TRBV19, the J call TRBJ1-2; TRBD1 might be the D (5 bases). Germline loops: CDR1 LNHDA, CDR2 SQIVND (reference sequence). Trimming left V 8 bases short and J 3 bases short, with 10 bases between. CDR3 length equals 12 residues. Full variable domain (outside the CDR3, taken from reference TRBV19 and TRBJ1-2): DGGITQSPKYLFRKEGQNVTLSCEQNLNHDAMYWYRQDPGQGLRLIYYSQIVNDFQKGDIAEGYSVSREKKESFPLTVTSAQKNPTAFYLCASGGDDYGYTFGSGTRLTVV.

The V gene is TRBV9, the J gene TRBJ2-1; perhaps TRBD1 as D (5 bases). V lost 4 bases and J 0 bases, leaving 14 bases between the germline ends. The germline CDR1 and CDR2 sequences are SGDLS and YYNGEE. The CDR3 extends over 16 amino acids. The CDR3 reads CASSSSQGFSYNEQFF. The DNA of the CDR3 is TGTGCCAGCAGCTCCTCGCAGGGATTCTCCTACAATGAGCAGTTCTTC.

This clone was seen a handful of times. The genes are TRBV10-3 and TRBJ1-1, with D perhaps matching TRBD1 (6 bases). The CDR3 is 12 residues long. Trimming pared 6 bases from V and 1 base from J, leaving 6 bases between. Germline V lookup: CDR1 ENHRY, CDR2 SYGVKD. The CDR3 spells CAIRQGNTEAFF. CDR3 DNA: TGTGCCATCAGACAGGGGAACACTGAAGCTTTCTTT.

The chain links TRBV29-1 to TRBJ1-4; maybe TRBD1 (6 bases). Germline-derived CDR1 and CDR2 are SQVTM and ANQGSEA. The CDR3 contains 12 residues. V gave up 5 bases and J gave up 8 bases, with 12 bases separating them. CDR3 nucleotide sequence: TGCAGCGTTCGTGAGGGGGACGAAAAACTGTTTTTT. It is translated as CSVREGDEKLFF.

The chain carries TRBV24-1 and TRBJ2-1; 9 bases align to TRBD1. Unmatched junction bases numbered 10, after V lost 5 bases and J lost 6 bases. CDR1 and CDR2 (germline): KGHDR, SFDVKD. The CDR3 length is 16 residues. The CDR3 sequence: CATSASRTGAINEQFF. The CDR3 DNA follows: TGTGCCACCAGTGCCTCCAGGACAGGGGCTATCAATGAGCAGTTCTTC.

The DNA of the CDR3 is TGTGCCAGCAGCTTAGATGGGGCGAGTAATAATTCACCCCTCCACTTT. Its protein is CASSLDGASNNSPLHF. V usage is TRBV7-2 and J usage is TRBJ1-6; weak D call: TRBD1 (5 bases). The CDR3 totals 16 residues. The V gene's germline CDR1 is SGHTA and CDR2 FQGNSA. V gave up 1 base and J gave up 5 bases, with 12 bases separating them.

The chain has TRBV5-1 and TRBJ2-7, with D possibly TRBD1 on 6 matching bases. The CDR3 runs to 15 residues. From germline, CDR1 is SGHRS and CDR2 YFSETQ. V was cut by 1 base and J by 2 bases, with 13 bases left in between. The CDR3 protein is CASSLYSGQPYEQYF. CDR3 in DNA: TGCGCCAGCAGCTTGTATAGTGGACAGCCCTACGAGCAGTACTTC. Looking up the rest from reference TRBV5-1 and TRBJ2-7 gives the full variable domain: KAGVTQTPRYLIKTRGQQVTLSCSPISGHRSVSWYQQTPGQGLQFLFEYFSETQRNKGNFPGRFSGRQFSNSRSEMNVSTLELGDSALYLCASSLYSGQPYEQYFGPGTRLTVT.

The rearrangement links TRBV5-1 to TRBJ1-1; possible D gene TRBD1, 6 bases. Between the trimmed V and J ends, which lost 5 bases and 1 base, there was a span of 9 bases. This CDR3 has 13 amino acids. Germline V gene lookup returns CDR1 SGHRS and CDR2 YFSETQ. The CDR3 bases are TGCGCCAGCAGTCGGACAGAGAACACTGAAGCTTTCTTT. This sequence encodes CASSRTENTEAFF.

The J gene is TRBJ1-2, the V gene TRBV7-2; 9 nucleotides agree with TRBD1. The CDR3 has 15 amino acids. Germline-derived CDR1 and CDR2 are SGHTA and FQGNSA. The ends lost 5 bases at V and 3 bases at J; junction bases unmatched: 7. As DNA, the CDR3 is TGTGCCAGCAGCCAATACAGGGGGCGCGACTATGGCTACACCTTC. As protein: CASSQYRGRDYGYTF.